A selection of T cell receptor beta chains follows, all from one sample in a study of cytomegalovirus exposure and HLA in healthy donors. Profiled with immunoSEQ multiplex PCR; TCRdb holds only in-frame clones, not every one. The sample shows about 90,000 clones, roughly 84% of them seen only once. The sequenced sample consisted of PBMCs. The receptors here all came from a man aged 25 to 40 in good health and CMV-seronegative. CDR3s include the opening cysteine and the closing phenylalanine or tryptophan. Each record gives: D gene, J gene, clone size, V gene, CDR3 protein, CDR3 DNA. A D gene is named only where the DNA matches it firmly. Some rows have no size entry. The others give once, few or many, or a class for an expanded clone.

TRBD2	TRBJ2-7	-	TRBV4-1	CASSQSSGGGSYEQYF	TGCGCCAGCAGCCAGAGTAGCGGGGGGGGCTCCTACGAGCAGTACTTC
-	TRBJ2-3	-	TRBV6-5	CASSYGFESDTQYF	TGTGCCAGCAGTTACGGTTTCGAGTCAGATACGCAGTATTTT
-	TRBJ2-7	-	TRBV20-1	CSAYSENEQYF	TGCAGTGCTTACAGTGAGAACGAGCAGTACTTC
TRBD1	TRBJ2-5	-	TRBV5-1	CASSLGDRGLGETQYF	TGCGCCAGCAGCTTGGGGGACAGGGGGCTTGGCGAGACCCAGTACTTC
TRBD1	TRBJ1-2	few	TRBV18	CASSPGTADGYTF	TGTGCCAGCTCACCAGGGACAGCGGATGGCTACACCTTC
-	TRBJ1-5	-	TRBV28	CASKAGYNQPQHF	TGTGCCAGCAAAGCAGGGTACAATCAGCCCCAGCATTTT
TRBD1	TRBJ1-6	-	TRBV7-9	CASSSTGGNSPLHF	TGTGCCAGCAGCTCTACAGGGGGGAATTCACCCCTCCACTTT
-	TRBJ1-1	-	TRBV7-9	CASAILKAAGTEAFF	TGTGCCAGCGCTATCCTTAAGGCCGCGGGCACTGAAGCTTTCTTT
-	TRBJ1-4	-	TRBV25-1	CASSDARRGKLFF	TGTGCCAGCAGTGATGCAAGGCGAGGAAAACTGTTTTTT
TRBD1	TRBJ1-5	-	TRBV27	CASGQGHQPQHF	TGTGCCAGCGGACAGGGCCATCAGCCCCAGCATTTT
TRBD2	TRBJ2-5	-	TRBV11-2	CASSPPGRGGQETQYF	TGTGCCAGCAGCCCCCCGGGCCGGGGGGGCCAAGAGACCCAGTACTTC
-	TRBJ1-2	-	TRBV6-5	CASSPGSNRYGYTF	TGTGCCAGCAGCCCAGGGTCGAACCGCTATGGCTACACCTTC
-	TRBJ1-3	-	TRBV28	CASSFSAGNTIYF	TGTGCCAGCAGTTTCAGCGCTGGAAACACCATATATTTT
TRBD2	TRBJ2-5	-	TRBV5-1	CASSLTSGGQETQYF	TGCGCCAGCAGCTTGACTAGCGGGGGGCAAGAGACCCAGTACTTC
-	TRBJ2-1	-	TRBV19	CASSTGWRGPGNEQFF	TGTGCCAGTAGCACGGGCTGGCGGGGGCCCGGCAATGAGCAGTTCTTC
-	TRBJ1-2	-	TRBV7-2	CASSLVARDDYGYTF	TGTGCCAGCAGCTTGGTTGCCAGGGATGACTATGGCTACACCTTC